These 10 T cell receptor beta chains were sequenced from one sample in a study of blood T cell repertoires in COVID-19. Clones were sequenced by immunoSEQ multiplex PCR, and TCRdb holds only the in-frame ones, with some missing. The data hold nearly 350,000 clones, with under 95% observed a single time. Sequenced material: peripheral blood. These receptors originate from a woman under 30 who had recovered from COVID-19.

The V call is TRBV7-2, the J call TRBJ2-1, with TRBD2 matching 7 bases. The CDR3 is 15 residues long. Germline V gene lookup returns CDR1 SGHTA and CDR2 FQGNSA. V trimming: 5 bases; J trimming: 0 bases; junction bases outside the gene matches: 4. CDR3: CASSRDYSSYNEQFF. DNA for the CDR3: TGTGCCAGCAGCAGGGACTATTCCTCCTACAATGAGCAGTTCTTC.

This clone has ten or more counts. The chain links TRBV6-2 or TRBV6-3 to TRBJ2-7; D is perhaps TRBD2 (6 bases). CDR1 and CDR2 from the germline V gene are MNHEY and SVGEGT. The CDR3 runs 17 residues. V lost 5 bases and J lost 7, with 27 bases in between. The CDR3, as DNA: TGTGCCAGCAGTACGACGAAGCCCAGGGAGGACCCAATGGAGCAGTACGTC. Residues: CASSTTKPREDPMEQYV.

The chain uses TRBV19 and TRBJ2-1; a possible D gene is TRBD1 (5 bases). CDR3 length: 14 amino acids. Germline CDR1 and CDR2: LNHDA and SQIVND (reference sequence). Trimming removed 5 bases from V and 9 bases from J, with 17 bases in between. CDR3 loop: CASSVRVGFGEQFF. The CDR3 coding sequence is TGTGCCAGTAGTGTCAGGGTGGGCTTTGGTGAGCAGTTCTTC.

V is TRBV11-2 and J is TRBJ2-3; D ambiguous. Trimming left V 3 bases short and J 6 bases short, with 10 bases between. The CDR3 consists of 13 residues. Germline V lookup: CDR1 SGHAT, CDR2 FQNNGV. The CDR3 DNA follows: TGTGCCAGCAGCTTCACGGAGCTGGATACGCAGTATTTT. This gives the protein CASSFTELDTQYF. Full variable domain (remainder filled in from reference TRBV11-2 and TRBJ2-3): EAGVAQSPRYKIIEKRQSVAFWCNPISGHATLYWYQQILGQGPKLLIQFQNNGVVDDSQLPKDRFSAERLKGVDSTLKIQPAKLEDSAVYLCASSFTELDTQYFGPGTRLTVL.

This chain joins TRBV7-2 and TRBJ1-2, with D possibly being TRBD1 (5 bases). V lost 3 bases and J lost 8, with 19 bases in between. The CDR3 has 15 residues. Germline CDR1 is SGHTA and CDR2 is FQGNSA. CDR3 sequence reads: CASSFSGPGDSGYTF. The CDR3 nucleotides are TGTGCCAGCAGCTTCTCCGGGCCTGGGGACTCCGGCTACACCTTC.

The chain couples TRBV5-6 to TRBJ2-1; 8 bases match TRBD2. Per germline, CDR1 SGHDT and CDR2 YYEEEE. The CDR3 covers 14 residues. J gave up 7 bases and V 2 bases, and 5 bases lay outside the gene matches. CDR3 nucleotides: TGTGCCAGCAGCTTTCTAGCGGGTAAAAATGAGCAGTTCTTC. As protein: CASSFLAGKNEQFF.

V usage is TRBV19 and J usage is TRBJ1-6; 11 bases align to TRBD1. The length of the CDR3 is 15 residues. The J segment lost 7 bases and the V segment lost 6 bases, leaving 5 bases of the junction unmatched. Germline CDR1 and CDR2: LNHDA and SQIVND (reference sequence). DNA for the CDR3: TGTGCCAGTAGACCTTGGACAGGGGGCAATTCACCCCTCCACTTT. Translation: CASRPWTGGNSPLHF.

This sequence joins TRBV9 and TRBJ2-6, with D uncertain. The CDR3 spans 16 residues. Trimming stripped 3 bases from V and 0 bases from J, with 10 bases between. Per germline, CDR1 SGDLS and CDR2 YYNGEE. This CDR3 reads CASSARRSSGANVLTF. DNA for the CDR3: TGTGCCAGCAGCGCCCGTCGTAGCTCTGGGGCCAACGTCCTGACTTTC.

The J gene is TRBJ2-7, the V gene TRBV5-3; 9 nucleotides match TRBD1. TRBV5-3 is an ORF, and what it does is uncertain. The CDR3 extends over 15 amino acids. J was trimmed by 2 bases and V by 4 bases; bases with no gene match: 7. The DNA for the CDR3 is TGTGCCAGAAGCGCCCGGGACAGGGTAGCCTACGAGCAGTACGTC. This codes for CARSARDRVAYEQYV.

The chain employs TRBV12-3 or TRBV12-4 and TRBJ2-3; the D is unclear. Trimming took off 2 bases at V and 4 bases at J, with 7 bases between the two ends. There are 13 residues in the CDR3. The CDR3 sequence: CASSLITADTQYF. The CDR3 coding sequence is TGTGCCAGCAGTTTAATCACAGCAGATACGCAGTATTTT.